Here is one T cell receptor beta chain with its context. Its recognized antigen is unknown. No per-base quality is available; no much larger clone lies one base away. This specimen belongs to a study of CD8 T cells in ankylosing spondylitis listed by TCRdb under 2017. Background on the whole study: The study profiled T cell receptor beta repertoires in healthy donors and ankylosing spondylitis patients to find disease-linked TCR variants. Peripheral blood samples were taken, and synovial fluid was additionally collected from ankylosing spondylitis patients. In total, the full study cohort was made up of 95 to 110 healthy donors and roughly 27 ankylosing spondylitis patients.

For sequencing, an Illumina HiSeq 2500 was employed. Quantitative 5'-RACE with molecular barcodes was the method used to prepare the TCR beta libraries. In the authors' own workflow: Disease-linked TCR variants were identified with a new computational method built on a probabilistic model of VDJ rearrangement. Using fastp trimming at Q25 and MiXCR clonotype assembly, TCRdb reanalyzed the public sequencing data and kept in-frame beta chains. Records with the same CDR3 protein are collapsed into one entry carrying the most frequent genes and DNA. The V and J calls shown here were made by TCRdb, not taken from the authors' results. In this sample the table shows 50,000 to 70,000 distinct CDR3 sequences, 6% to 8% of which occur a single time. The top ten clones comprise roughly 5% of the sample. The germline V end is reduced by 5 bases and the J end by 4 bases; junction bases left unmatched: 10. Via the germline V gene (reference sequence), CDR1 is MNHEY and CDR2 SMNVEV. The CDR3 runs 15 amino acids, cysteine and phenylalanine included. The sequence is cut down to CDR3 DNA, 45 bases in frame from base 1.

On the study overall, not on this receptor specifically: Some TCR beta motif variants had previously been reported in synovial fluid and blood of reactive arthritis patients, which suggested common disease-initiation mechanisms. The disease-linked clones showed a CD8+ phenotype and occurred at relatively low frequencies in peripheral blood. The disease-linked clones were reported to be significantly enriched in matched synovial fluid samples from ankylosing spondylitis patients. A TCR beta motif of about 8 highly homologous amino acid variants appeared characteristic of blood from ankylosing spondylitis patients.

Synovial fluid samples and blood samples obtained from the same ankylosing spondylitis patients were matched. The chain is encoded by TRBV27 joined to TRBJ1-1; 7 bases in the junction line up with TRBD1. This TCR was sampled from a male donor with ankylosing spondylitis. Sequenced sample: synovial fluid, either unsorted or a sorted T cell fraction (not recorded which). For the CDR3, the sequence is CASSPRQGKGTEAFF. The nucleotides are TGTGCCAGCAGTCCAAGACAGGGAAAGGGCACTGAAGCTTTCTTT.